Listed below are T cell receptor beta chains from one sample, sequenced in a study of chemoradiotherapy in HPV16-positive cancers. Sequenced by immunoSEQ multiplex PCR; TCRdb stores in-frame clones only, minus some. The sample has about 6,600 clones, over 70% seen once. The source material was tumor tissue, sampled from a patient who underwent chemoradiotherapy. The receptors were gathered from a human donor with HPV-associated anogenital cancer. The CDR3 runs from the conserved cysteine through the conserved F or W. A D gene is named only where the DNA matches it firmly. Expanded clones get a size class; other rows say once, few or many, or leave the size out.

j_call: TRBJ2-1; d_call: NA; v_call: TRBV6-5; clone_size: NA; cdr3_nt: TGTGCCAGCAGTTTGGGCGCCCCCCGCTACAATGAGCAGTTCTTC; cdr3_aa: CASSLGAPRYNEQFF
j_call: TRBJ2-5; d_call: TRBD2; v_call: TRBV7-3; clone_size: NA; cdr3_nt: TGTGCCAGCAGCTTGATCGCGGGAGTCGGTGAGACCCAGTACTTC; cdr3_aa: CASSLIAGVGETQYF
j_call: TRBJ1-2; d_call: TRBD1; v_call: TRBV2; clone_size: NA; cdr3_nt: TGTGCCAGCAGGCCCGGACAGGGGGTAAACTATGGCTACACCTTC; cdr3_aa: CASRPGQGVNYGYTF
j_call: TRBJ2-7; d_call: TRBD2; v_call: TRBV6-6; clone_size: once; cdr3_nt: TGTGCCAGCAGTGCACTAGCGGGGGCTTCCTACGAGCAGTACTTC; cdr3_aa: CASSALAGASYEQYF
j_call: TRBJ1-4; d_call: NA; v_call: TRBV4-2; clone_size: NA; cdr3_nt: TGTGCCAGCAGCCAAGAGGTGGGGGGGAGTGAAAAACTGTTTTTT; cdr3_aa: CASSQEVGGSEKLFF
j_call: TRBJ1-3; d_call: NA; v_call: TRBV28; clone_size: NA; cdr3_nt: TGTGCCAGCAGTTTATTACTTGGAAACACCATATATTTT; cdr3_aa: CASSLLLGNTIYF
j_call: TRBJ1-1; d_call: NA; v_call: TRBV6-4; clone_size: NA; cdr3_nt: TGTGCCAGCAGTGACCCAACTAAGAAAAAAGTATTGAACACTGAAGCTTTCTTT; cdr3_aa: CASSDPTKKKVLNTEAFF
j_call: TRBJ1-4; d_call: NA; v_call: TRBV14; clone_size: NA; cdr3_nt: TGTGCCAGCAGCCAGGGGAGGAAACTGTTTTTT; cdr3_aa: CASSQGRKLFF
j_call: TRBJ2-5; d_call: NA; v_call: TRBV30; clone_size: once; cdr3_nt: TGTGCCTGGAAGGAGGCTGGGGAGCAGTACTTC; cdr3_aa: CAWKEAGEQYF
j_call: TRBJ2-7; d_call: TRBD2; v_call: TRBV29-1; clone_size: NA; cdr3_nt: TGCAGCGCCGCTCCGAGACTAGCGGGAGTTAGCTCCTACGAGCAGTACTTC; cdr3_aa: CSAAPRLAGVSSYEQYF
j_call: TRBJ2-5; d_call: NA; v_call: TRBV19; clone_size: NA; cdr3_nt: TGTGCCAGTAGTATAGTTGGCCCTCGGGAGACCCAGTACTTC; cdr3_aa: CASSIVGPRETQYF
j_call: TRBJ1-1; d_call: NA; v_call: TRBV28; clone_size: NA; cdr3_nt: TGTGCCAGCACGGCAGGATCAAGGAACACTGAAGCTTTCTTT; cdr3_aa: CASTAGSRNTEAFF
j_call: TRBJ2-1; d_call: NA; v_call: TRBV27; clone_size: NA; cdr3_nt: TGTGCCAGCAGTTTCTTCGGGAATGAGCAGTTCTTC; cdr3_aa: CASSFFGNEQFF
j_call: TRBJ1-6; d_call: NA; v_call: TRBV11-1; clone_size: NA; cdr3_nt: TGTGCCAGCAGCTTATCGGCAGGGGTCTCACCCCTCCACTTT; cdr3_aa: CASSLSAGVSPLHF
j_call: TRBJ1-2; d_call: NA; v_call: TRBV6-5; clone_size: NA; cdr3_nt: TGTGCCAGCAGTACGGGGGACGGTGGCTACACCTTC; cdr3_aa: CASSTGDGGYTF
j_call: TRBJ2-3; d_call: NA; v_call: TRBV5-1; clone_size: NA; cdr3_nt: TGCGCCAGCAGCCTTAATGGGGCCGGGAGAGATACGCAGTATTTT; cdr3_aa: CASSLNGAGRDTQYF
j_call: TRBJ2-7; d_call: TRBD2; v_call: TRBV27; clone_size: NA; cdr3_nt: TGTGCCAGCTATCCTAGCGGAGCCTCCTCCTACGAGCAGTACTTC; cdr3_aa: CASYPSGASSYEQYF
j_call: TRBJ1-1; d_call: NA; v_call: TRBV11-3; clone_size: NA; cdr3_nt: TGTGCCAGCAGCCCGCAGCAGAACACTGAAGCTTTCTTT; cdr3_aa: CASSPQQNTEAFF
j_call: TRBJ2-5; d_call: NA; v_call: TRBV2; clone_size: NA; cdr3_nt: TGTGCCAGCAGTGAACAGGGTACCCAGTACTTC; cdr3_aa: CASSEQGTQYF
j_call: TRBJ1-2; d_call: TRBD1; v_call: TRBV7-6; clone_size: NA; cdr3_nt: TGTGCCAGCAGCCAATCAACCGGGACAGGGGGCTACACCTTC; cdr3_aa: CASSQSTGTGGYTF
j_call: TRBJ2-7; d_call: NA; v_call: TRBV28; clone_size: NA; cdr3_nt: TGTGCCAGCCGTCCAGCGGTACACGAGCAGTACTTC; cdr3_aa: CASRPAVHEQYF
j_call: TRBJ2-5; d_call: NA; v_call: TRBV7-3; clone_size: NA; cdr3_nt: TGTGCCAGCAGCTATCAGGGTGGGGGAGAGACCCAGTACTTC; cdr3_aa: CASSYQGGGETQYF
j_call: TRBJ2-4; d_call: TRBD2; v_call: TRBV4-1; clone_size: NA; cdr3_nt: TGCGCCAGCAGCCAAGATCCGGGACTAGCGGGAGGAGGGGCCAAAAACATTCAGTACTTC; cdr3_aa: CASSQDPGLAGGGAKNIQYF
j_call: TRBJ2-7; d_call: NA; v_call: TRBV2; clone_size: NA; cdr3_nt: TGTGCCAGCAGTGAGGCGTACGAGCAGTACTTC; cdr3_aa: CASSEAYEQYF
j_call: TRBJ1-1; d_call: TRBD1; v_call: TRBV28; clone_size: NA; cdr3_nt: TGTGCCAGCACCAAAGAGGGGACAGGGGGCGAGAACACTGAAGCTTTCTTT; cdr3_aa: CASTKEGTGGENTEAFF
j_call: TRBJ1-2; d_call: NA; v_call: TRBV18; clone_size: NA; cdr3_nt: TGTGCCAGCTCACCGGGCGCGAATAACTATGGCTACACCTTC; cdr3_aa: CASSPGANNYGYTF
j_call: TRBJ1-4; d_call: NA; v_call: TRBV19; clone_size: once; cdr3_nt: TGTGCCAGTAGTGTCCGCCGGGGAGCAACTAATGAAAAACTGTTTTTT; cdr3_aa: CASSVRRGATNEKLFF
j_call: TRBJ1-2; d_call: NA; v_call: TRBV5-6; clone_size: NA; cdr3_nt: TGTGCCAGCAGCTTGGGTGCCCGAGAGGTCTATGGCTACACCTTC; cdr3_aa: CASSLGAREVYGYTF
j_call: TRBJ1-2; d_call: NA; v_call: TRBV7-9; clone_size: once; cdr3_nt: TGTGCCAGCAGCTTTGGCCAGCTAGCTAACTATGGCTACACCTTC; cdr3_aa: CASSFGQLANYGYTF
j_call: TRBJ1-5; d_call: TRBD1; v_call: TRBV7-8; clone_size: few; cdr3_nt: TGTGCCAGCAGCTTAGGGACAGGGTTAGATAGCAATCAGCCCCAGCATTTT; cdr3_aa: CASSLGTGLDSNQPQHF
j_call: TRBJ1-4; d_call: NA; v_call: TRBV5-1; clone_size: NA; cdr3_nt: TGCGCCAGCAGCCCCACGGGACGCTTGGAGGGTGAAAAACTGTTTTTT; cdr3_aa: CASSPTGRLEGEKLFF
j_call: TRBJ2-7; d_call: TRBD2; v_call: TRBV5-1; clone_size: NA; cdr3_nt: TGCGCCAGCAACGGACTAGCGGGAGGGGAGCAGTACTTC; cdr3_aa: CASNGLAGGEQYF
j_call: TRBJ2-5; d_call: TRBD2; v_call: TRBV5-1; clone_size: NA; cdr3_nt: TGCGCCAGCAGTTCCGGGACTAGCGGGGGGGGAAGGACTGAGACCCAGTACTTC; cdr3_aa: CASSSGTSGGGRTETQYF
j_call: TRBJ2-2; d_call: NA; v_call: TRBV12-1; clone_size: NA; cdr3_nt: TGTGCCAGCAGGGGCCCCGGAACCGGGGAGCTGTTTTTT; cdr3_aa: CASRGPGTGELFF
j_call: TRBJ1-6; d_call: NA; v_call: TRBV7-2; clone_size: NA; cdr3_nt: TGTGCCAGCAGCGAGAAAGTCTCCTATAATTCACCCCTCCACTTT; cdr3_aa: CASSEKVSYNSPLHF
j_call: TRBJ2-1; d_call: NA; v_call: TRBV18; clone_size: NA; cdr3_nt: TGTGCCAGCTCGACCCGTTCTAGCATGTACTACAATGAGCAGTTCTTC; cdr3_aa: CASSTRSSMYYNEQFF
j_call: TRBJ2-7; d_call: TRBD2; v_call: TRBV7-2; clone_size: NA; cdr3_nt: TGTGCCAGCAGCTCGCCACGGCGGGGGGCTCAGGACGAGCAGTACTTC; cdr3_aa: CASSSPRRGAQDEQYF
j_call: TRBJ2-7; d_call: TRBD1; v_call: TRBV2; clone_size: NA; cdr3_nt: TGTGCCAGCAGTGAAAGCGGACAGGGAACCCGGTTC; cdr3_aa: CASSESGQGTRF
j_call: TRBJ2-4; d_call: NA; v_call: TRBV2; clone_size: NA; cdr3_nt: TGTGCCGGCAACGGGCTAGCCAAAAACATTCAGTACTTC; cdr3_aa: CAGNGLAKNIQYF
j_call: TRBJ1-1; d_call: TRBD1; v_call: TRBV2; clone_size: NA; cdr3_nt: TGTGCCAGCAGTCGGGACAGGGGGCTGGGGAACACTGAAGCTTTCTTT; cdr3_aa: CASSRDRGLGNTEAFF
j_call: TRBJ1-1; d_call: TRBD1; v_call: TRBV19; clone_size: NA; cdr3_nt: TGTGCCAGTACCCCGGGACAGGGTAACACTGAAGCTTTCTTT; cdr3_aa: CASTPGQGNTEAFF
j_call: TRBJ2-1; d_call: TRBD2; v_call: TRBV10-2; clone_size: NA; cdr3_nt: TGCGCCAGCAGAGACACGGGGGGTAGCAATGAGCAGTTCTTC; cdr3_aa: CASRDTGGSNEQFF
j_call: TRBJ2-7; d_call: NA; v_call: TRBV4-1; clone_size: NA; cdr3_nt: TGCGCCAGCAGCCAACCCCTCGAGGGCTACGAGCAGTACTTC; cdr3_aa: CASSQPLEGYEQYF
j_call: TRBJ1-3; d_call: NA; v_call: TRBV14; clone_size: few; cdr3_nt: TGTGCCAGCAGCCTCCATTCGGGGAGGGTTTCCGGAAACACCATATATTTT; cdr3_aa: CASSLHSGRVSGNTIYF
j_call: TRBJ2-3; d_call: NA; v_call: TRBV5-4; clone_size: NA; cdr3_nt: TGTGCCAGCAGCTTGGGTGGGACGCAGTATTTT; cdr3_aa: CASSLGGTQYF
j_call: TRBJ1-2; d_call: NA; v_call: TRBV11-2; clone_size: NA; cdr3_nt: TGTGCCAGCAGCTTAGATACCAGGAGAACTATGAATGGCTACACCTTC; cdr3_aa: CASSLDTRRTMNGYTF
j_call: TRBJ2-4; d_call: NA; v_call: TRBV19; clone_size: once; cdr3_nt: TGTGCCAGTAGTGAGACTACCAAAAACATTCAGTACTTC; cdr3_aa: CASSETTKNIQYF
j_call: TRBJ1-1; d_call: NA; v_call: TRBV7-2; clone_size: NA; cdr3_nt: TGTGCCAGCAGCCCTCAGCTAAGGGTGGACACTGAAGCTTTCTTT; cdr3_aa: CASSPQLRVDTEAFF
j_call: TRBJ2-1; d_call: NA; v_call: TRBV28; clone_size: NA; cdr3_nt: TGTGCCAGCAGCCCAGGGGCCCTCTCCTACAATGAGCAGTTCTTC; cdr3_aa: CASSPGALSYNEQFF